A single sample is the source of the 20 T cell receptor beta chains below, sequenced in a study of OX40 agonist ivuxolimab in advanced cancers. The method was immunoSEQ multiplex PCR; TCRdb's version includes in-frame clones alone and lacks a portion of them. The sample consists of about 49,000 clones, about 80% of them appearing once. Source: CD4+ or CD8+ T cells sorted from blood, taken in a trial of the OX40 agonist ivuxolimab. These receptors were obtained from an adult with an advanced solid tumor such as melanoma, head and neck, liver or kidney cancer.

This clone was detected a few times. The genes are TRBV27 and TRBJ2-5, with D unclear. V dropped 3 bases and J dropped 1 base, with 6 bases sitting between them. The germline gives CDR1 MNHEY, CDR2 SMNVEV (reference sequence). The CDR3 has 13 amino acids. CDR3 sequence: CASSFGPQETQYF. The CDR3, as DNA: TGTGCCAGCAGTTTTGGCCCCCAAGAGACCCAGTACTTC.

This clone was detected only once. The chain employs TRBV2 and TRBJ1-5; no clear D gene. Germline loops: CDR1 SNHLY, CDR2 FYNNEI. This CDR3 has 14 amino acids. V was trimmed by 4 bases and J by 2 bases, leaving 9 bases between them. CDR3 loop: CASSGTFGNQPQHF. The CDR3 region has the DNA TGTGCCAGCAGTGGGACTTTTGGCAATCAGCCCCAGCATTTT.

The DNA of the CDR3 is TGTGCCAGCACCAACAGGGGGGGGCTGGATGGCTACACCTTC. Protein sequence: CASTNRGGLDGYTF. The V call is TRBV6-5, the J call TRBJ1-2; 8 bases map to TRBD1. The germline CDR1 and CDR2 sequences are MNHEY and SVGAGI. The CDR3 length is 14 residues. V lost 7 bases to trimming and J lost 6 bases; unmatched junction nucleotides: 10.

The chain recombines TRBV4-1 with TRBJ2-7; TRBD2 matches 9 bases. The V and J ends lost 8 bases and 6 bases, in that order; junction bases with no gene match: 11. CDR3 length: 14 amino acids. Germline V gives CDR1 MGHRA, CDR2 YSYEKL. The CDR3, as DNA: TGCGCCAGCGGAGGGGTAGCGGGAGTTCCCGAGCAGTACTTC. This encodes CASGGVAGVPEQYF.

The J gene is TRBJ1-2, the V gene TRBV7-2; D uncertain. Germline V gene lookup returns CDR1 SGHTA and CDR2 FQGNSA. V gave up 1 base and J gave up 6 bases, with 15 bases separating them. This CDR3 region has 15 residues. The CDR3, as DNA: TGTGCCAGCAGCTTAGTAGGTGGAACCGTCGATGGCTACACCTTC. Its protein product is CASSLVGGTVDGYTF.

This chain connects TRBV5-1 to TRBJ2-1; 7 positions match TRBD2. Per the germline V gene, CDR1 is SGHRS and CDR2 is YFSETQ. CDR3 length equals 16 residues. The junction had 7 bases not matched to a gene; V was cut back by 4 bases and J by 0 bases. As DNA, the CDR3 is TGCGCCAGCAGCCCTTCCGGCGGGAGCTCCTACAATGAGCAGTTCTTC. Translation: CASSPSGGSSYNEQFF.

This clone has a count of ten or more. V usage is TRBV5-6 and J usage is TRBJ1-5; D is ambiguous. Trimming left V 1 base short and J 0 bases short, with 8 bases between. The V gene's germline CDR1 is SGHDT and CDR2 YYEEEE. The CDR3 runs to 15 residues. In DNA, the CDR3 is TGTGCCAGCAGCTTGAATACCTATAGCAATCAGCCCCAGCATTTT. Translated, it gives CASSLNTYSNQPQHF.

This clone was seen more than once but under ten times. This chain uses TRBV18 with TRBJ2-1; D remains unclear. The germline gives CDR1 KGHSH, CDR2 LQKENI. V lost 5 bases and J 5 bases, leaving 7 bases between the germline ends. The CDR3 contains 12 residues. The CDR3 coding sequence is TGTGCCAGCTCAGAACCAGACAATGAGCAGTTCTTC. It yields the protein CASSEPDNEQFF.

CDR3 nucleotide sequence: TGTGCCAGCAGTGACTCGGACGGGCGAGTCGCCGGGGAGCTGTTTTTT. Its translation is CASSDSDGRVAGELFF. The chain employs TRBV6-4 and TRBJ2-2; D gene uncertain. In germline, CDR1 is MRHNA, CDR2 SNTAGT. V lost 0 bases and J lost 6, with 14 bases in between. The CDR3 is made up of 16 amino acids.

CDR3 DNA sequence: TGTGCCAGCAGCCCTGGGACAGGATACTACGAGCAGTACTTC. Translated, it gives CASSPGTGYYEQYF. This chain connects TRBV5-4 to TRBJ2-7, with TRBD1 matching 8 bases. CDR1 is SGHNT, CDR2 YYREEE, per germline (reference sequence). The CDR3 is 14 residues long. The V segment lost 4 bases and the J segment 3 bases; nucleotides outside the gene matches: 6.

The chain links TRBV11-2 to TRBJ2-5; perhaps TRBD1 as D (6 bases). CDR1 is SGHAT, CDR2 FQNNGV, per germline. The CDR3 length is 16 residues. Trimming took 1 base from V and 0 from J, leaving 12 bases between them. The DNA for the CDR3 is TGTGCCAGCAGCTTAGGGCCAGGGGCTTACCAAGAGACCCAGTACTTC. It translates to CASSLGPGAYQETQYF. Combining the CDR3 with reference TRBV11-2 and TRBJ2-5 gives the whole variable domain EAGVAQSPRYKIIEKRQSVAFWCNPISGHATLYWYQQILGQGPKLLIQFQNNGVVDDSQLPKDRFSAERLKGVDSTLKIQPAKLEDSAVYLCASSLGPGAYQETQYFGPGTRLLVL.

The rearrangement joins TRBV6-6 to TRBJ1-6; TRBD1 agrees at 7 bases. The CDR3 runs 15 residues. V was pared by 9 bases and J by 2 bases, with 7 bases of the junction left unmatched. Germline-derived CDR1 and CDR2 are MNHNY and SVGAGI (reference sequence). The CDR3 sequence is CASMMTGTYNSPLHF. DNA for the CDR3: TGTGCCAGTATGATGACAGGGACCTATAATTCACCCCTCCACTTT.

This clone was seen many times. V is TRBV9 and J is TRBJ2-2; 10 bases line up with TRBD2. CDR1 is SGDLS and CDR2 is YYNGEE in the germline V gene. The CDR3 is 17 amino acids. V trimming: 1 base; J trimming: 6 bases; junction bases outside the gene matches: 9. DNA of the CDR3: TGTGCCAGCAGCGTAAGTCTAGCGGGAGCCTCATCCGGGGAGCTGTTTTTT. Residues: CASSVSLAGASSGELFF. Variable domain in full (rest from reference TRBV9 and TRBJ2-2): DSGVTQTPKHLITATGQRVTLRCSPRSGDLSVYWYQQSLDQGLQFLIQYYNGEERAKGNILERFSAQQFPDLHSELNLSSLELGDSALYFCASSVSLAGASSGELFFGEGSRLTVL.

This chain links TRBV5-6 with TRBJ2-5; 7 positions match TRBD2. Germline CDR1 reads SGHDT; CDR2 reads YYEEEE. The CDR3 contains 17 residues. The J segment lost 2 bases and the V segment lost 1 base, leaving 11 bases of the junction unmatched. CDR3 nucleotides: TGTGCCAGCAGCTTGAGCCGATGGAGGGGAGGGCAAGAGACCCAGTACTTC. Translating gives CASSLSRWRGGQETQYF. Together with reference TRBV5-6 and TRBJ2-5, the CDR3 gives the full variable domain: DAGVTQSPTHLIKTRGQQVTLRCSPKSGHDTVSWYQQALGQGPQFIFQYYEEEERQRGNFPDRFSGHQFPNYSSELNVNALLLGDSALYLCASSLSRWRGGQETQYFGPGTRLLVL.

This clone was observed a few times. The V and J genes are TRBV30 and TRBJ2-5, with 12 nucleotides matching TRBD2. Germline loops: CDR1 GTSNPN, CDR2 SVGIG (reference sequence). With V trimmed by 0 bases and J by 3 bases, 11 bases remained unmatched. This CDR3 comprises 18 residues. CDR3 region: CAWSVPARTSGVEETQYF. CDR3 DNA: TGTGCCTGGAGTGTACCAGCAAGGACTAGCGGGGTGGAAGAGACCCAGTACTTC.

The V and J genes are TRBV5-1 and TRBJ1-2; the D is unclear. CDR3 size: 15 residues. V lost 0 bases to trimming and J lost 1 base, with 10 bases between them. Germline lookup yields CDR1 SGHRS and CDR2 YFSETQ. DNA for the CDR3: TGCGCCAGCAGCTTGGATCGGACGCATAACTATGGCTACACCTTC. Translated: CASSLDRTHNYGYTF.

This chain joins TRBV6-5 and TRBJ2-1, with unresolved D. The CDR3 has 16 amino acids. CDR1 is MNHEY, CDR2 SVGAGI, per germline. V was cut by 0 bases and J by 0 bases, with 9 bases left in between. The CDR3 sequence: CASSYSNTYSYNEQFF. The CDR3 DNA reads TGTGCCAGCAGTTACTCGAACACCTACTCCTACAATGAGCAGTTCTTC.

This clone turned up a few times. CDR3 amino acids: CASSLVVAGYTYNEQFF. CDR3 sequence (DNA): TGTGCCAGCAGCTTAGTGGTAGCGGGATATACTTACAATGAGCAGTTCTTC. V gene TRBV7-9 combines with J gene TRBJ2-1; 8 nucleotides line up with TRBD2. Germline V gene sequence: CDR1 SEHNR, CDR2 FQNEAQ (reference sequence). The trim removed 1 base at V and 4 bases at J, leaving 9 bases unmatched. This CDR3 is built from 17 residues. The variable domain in full, completed from reference TRBV7-9 and TRBJ2-1, reads DTGVSQNPRHKITKRGQNVTFRCDPISEHNRLYWYRQTLGQGPEFLTYFQNEAQLEKSRLLSDRFSAERPKGSFSTLEIQRTEQGDSAMYLCASSLVVAGYTYNEQFFGPGTRLTVL.

The chain employs TRBV19 and TRBJ2-7; TRBD1 agrees at 9 bases. Germline CDR1 reads LNHDA; CDR2 reads SQIVND (reference sequence). The CDR3 covers 14 residues. Trimming at V came to 6 bases and at J to 7 bases, leaving 10 bases not matched to a gene. CDR3 DNA: TGTGCCAGTAGCGGGACTGGACAGGGGTGGGAGCAGTACTTC. It codes for CASSGTGQGWEQYF.

The J gene is TRBJ1-1, the V gene TRBV19, with 9 bases that match TRBD1. The CDR3 is 15 residues long. Germline assignment: CDR1 LNHDA and CDR2 SQIVND (reference sequence). V trimming: 3 bases; J trimming: 1 base; junction bases outside the gene matches: 3. This chain's CDR3 is CASSMTGGANTEAFF. CDR3 nucleotide sequence: TGTGCCAGTAGTATGACAGGGGGTGCGAACACTGAAGCTTTCTTT.